This T cell receptor (beta chain) derives from a study of spatial heterogeneity in lung cancer (dated by TCRdb to between 2017 and 2020). For the study in its entirety: Beta-chain transcripts were consistently detected in greater numbers than alpha-chain transcripts, which likely reflects a higher abundance of beta-chain transcripts. The study quantitatively compared TCR alpha and beta repertoires across multiple tumor regions, matched nontumor lung and blood in non-small cell lung cancer. Both alpha and beta chains were TCR-sequenced in samples taken at surgery, namely 220 tumor regions, around 61 matched nontumor lung samples and 55 to 60 PBMC samples. In the raw uncorrected reads, each unique combination of TCR and UMI appeared more than ten times on average. Nonsynonymous mutation counts, determined by whole-exome sequencing of tumor tissue, were related to TCR repertoire features. The study at large found these results: Ubiquitous expanded tumor TCRs were detected in blood more often at tumor resection than at routine follow-up. Additional single-cell paired TCR alpha and beta sequencing was considered necessary to confirm, at a functional level, the hypothesis that regional TCRs recognize regional mutations.

The sample holds many counts of this clonotype. Its antigen is currently not known. No base quality information exists; no much larger clone differs at one position. The library was designed around alpha chains, so this beta chain is a stray read whose abundance carries little weight. V loses 3 bases, J loses 1 base, and the germline ends lie 12 bases apart. From cysteine to phenylalanine, the CDR3 is 15 amino acids long. CDR3 DNA is the only sequence kept; it has 45 bases, read in frame from the first base. According to the germline V gene, CDR1 reads MDHEN and CDR2 reads SYDVKM. Library preparation used 5' RACE. Sequencing was performed on a NextSeq 500. In the TCR library protocol, a unique molecular identifier was attached to each TCR cDNA molecule so that PCR and sequencing errors could be corrected. On the authors' methods: TCR identification, UMI-based error correction and CDR3 extraction were all carried out with Decombinator tools. TCRs above a frequency of 2 per 1,000, corresponding to the top 1% of the tumor frequency distribution, were defined as expanded. Each repertoire was subsampled 100 times to 5,000 TCRs, after which Renyi diversity was computed with the R vegan package. CDR3 similarity networks were built from amino acid triplet string-kernel similarity, with CDR3s being connected when pairwise similarity was above 0.82. TCRdb passed the public sequencing reads through fastp at Q25 and MiXCR, retaining productive beta sequences. Under each unique CDR3 protein, matching rows form one entry showing the most common genes and DNA. The V and J calls shown here were made by TCRdb, not taken from the authors' results. Within this sample are around 11,000 distinct CDR3 sequences, with 6.3% of them counted one time only. Clones ranked in the top ten supply under 30% of the sample.

Taken with the paper, the label for time point translates to: sample taken at primary tumor resection. Whole RNA extracted from tumor and nontumor lung tissue, or from cryopreserved PBMC samples, was used for TCR sequencing without cell sorting. Donors were some 78 patients with early-stage, untreated non-small cell lung cancer from the lung TRACERx cohort. Only patients with enough RNA available from two or more tumor regions were chosen for TCR sequencing. The TCR was taken from a male donor with early-stage non-small cell lung cancer. The sample in question was PBMCs, obtained at surgery. Rearrangement joined TRBV28 to TRBJ1-2; the D gene assignment is ambiguous. The CDR3 protein sequence reads: CASSLANVGNYGYTF. The nucleotide sequence reads TGTGCCAGCAGTTTGGCCAATGTAGGTAACTATGGCTACACCTTC.